The 24 T cell receptor beta chains given below trace back to one sample, sequenced in a study of shared clonotypes between healthy human individuals. Libraries were prepared by immunoSEQ multiplex PCR; TCRdb keeps only in-frame clonotypes and omits some of them. In the table there are nearly 1,000,000 clones, around 80% of which are singletons. Sequences were obtained from memory CD4+ T cells sorted from blood. The subset was: CD45RA-negative fraction. These receptors all stem from a man aged 18 to 29 in good health.

As regards this clone: This probably arose from a read error, given a far larger clone one base away. This sequence joins TRBV2 and TRBJ1-1; 7 bases line up with TRBD1. This CDR3 is 13 amino acids long. Germline CDR1 is SNHLY and CDR2 is FYNNEI. The CDR3: CASSQGENTEASF. CDR3 coding DNA: TGTGCCAGCAGCCAGGGGGAGAACACTGAAGCTTCCTTT.

CDR3 coding DNA: TGTGCCAGCAGTTATCGACAGCTCGTTGGCGAGCAGTACTTC. Protein sequence: CASSYRQLVGEQYF. The chain employs TRBV6-5 and TRBJ2-7; tentatively, D is TRBD1 (5 bases). CDR3 length: 14 residues. Germline values: CDR1 MNHEY, CDR2 SVGAGI. Trimming removed 3 bases at V and 6 bases at J, with 15 bases between.

The CDR3 nucleotides are TGTGCCAGTAGTAGGAACTGGGGAGAGACCCAGTACTTC. It is translated as CASSRNWGETQYF. V and J are TRBV19 and TRBJ2-5; unclear D gene. From germline, CDR1 is LNHDA and CDR2 SQIVND (reference sequence). V lost 4 bases and J lost 4, with 10 bases in between. The CDR3 length is 13 residues.

The chain recombines TRBV7-8 with TRBJ2-7; D gene ambiguous. V was trimmed by 4 bases and J by 1 base, leaving 8 bases between them. The germline CDR1 and CDR2 sequences are SGHVS and FQNEAQ. CDR3 size: 13 residues. The CDR3 here is CASSYDRSYEQYF. The CDR3 DNA sequence: TGTGCCAGCAGCTATGACCGATCCTACGAGCAGTACTTC.

The chain has TRBV27 and TRBJ2-7, with D possibly being TRBD1 (5 bases). Germline V CDR1 and CDR2: MNHEY, SMNVEV (reference sequence). CDR3 size: 14 residues. Trimming removed 3 bases from V and 9 bases from J, with 18 bases in between. CDR3: CASSFSGRVRRQYF. CDR3 coding DNA: TGTGCCAGCAGTTTCTCGGGCAGGGTTAGGCGGCAGTACTTC.

The gene calls are TRBV4-1 and TRBJ1-4; unclear D gene. Trimming took 0 bases from V and 8 from J, leaving 13 bases between them. The CDR3 totals 15 residues. CDR1 is MGHRA and CDR2 is YSYEKL in the germline V gene. This CDR3 reads CASSQDRAGVEKLFF. The CDR3 coding sequence is TGCGCCAGCAGCCAAGATAGGGCAGGCGTCGAAAAACTGTTTTTT.

This clone has ten or more counts. The chain employs TRBV9 and TRBJ2-7; 7 bases line up with TRBD2. Germline values: CDR1 SGDLS, CDR2 YYNGEE. The CDR3 covers 18 residues. V trimming: 4 bases; J trimming: 5 bases; junction bases outside the gene matches: 21. The CDR3 bases are TGTGCCAGCAGCCCCAGGGCTAGCGGTCTTCGCCGGGACCACGAGCAGTACTTC. It codes for CASSPRASGLRRDHEQYF.

V gene TRBV18 combines with J gene TRBJ1-5; D gene ambiguous. The CDR3 extends over 14 amino acids. V shed 3 bases and J shed 0 bases, with 6 bases lying between them. Looked up from germline, CDR1 is KGHSH and CDR2 is LQKENI. In nucleotides, the CDR3 is TGTGCCAGCTCACCCATAAATAGCAATCAGCCCCAGCATTTT. It yields the protein CASSPINSNQPQHF.

The chain is built from TRBV9 and TRBJ1-3; no clear D. Germline loops: CDR1 SGDLS, CDR2 YYNGEE. V dropped 0 bases and J dropped 1 base, with 17 bases sitting between them. The CDR3 is 18 amino acids. CDR3 DNA sequence: TGTGCCAGCAGCGTAGGCCAGGTCCAAGACATTTCTGGAAACACCATATATTTT. Translated, it gives CASSVGQVQDISGNTIYF.

The chain combines TRBV4-1 with TRBJ2-1, with 7 bases lining up with TRBD2. After removal of 7 bases from V and 5 bases from J, the junction contained 11 bases not matched to a gene. The germline CDR1 and CDR2 sequences are MGHRA and YSYEKL. The CDR3 has 15 residues. This CDR3 reads CASTAGTMLNNEQFF. CDR3 nucleotide sequence: TGCGCCAGCACCGCCGGGACTATGCTCAACAATGAGCAGTTCTTC.

The table lists this clone with a count of one. The chain has TRBV27 and TRBJ2-6; 9 positions match TRBD1. Looked up from germline, CDR1 is MNHEY and CDR2 is SMNVEV (reference sequence). The CDR3 is 17 residues long. J gave up 0 bases and V 7 bases, and 7 bases lay outside the gene matches. The CDR3 loop reads CASIRDRGGSGANVLTF. The CDR3 region has the DNA TGTGCCAGCATCCGCGACAGGGGGGGCTCTGGGGCCAACGTCCTGACTTTC.

This clone was observed a few times. The genes are TRBV11-1 and TRBJ2-3; TRBD2 is a possible D gene (5 bases). The CDR3 has 13 residues. CDR1 is SGHAT, CDR2 FQDESV, per germline (reference sequence). Trimming left V 5 bases short and J 5 bases short, with 11 bases between. CDR3 in DNA: TGTGCCAGCAGCCCGGGGAGTGGAGATACGCAGTATTTT. The encoded protein is CASSPGSGDTQYF.

As for this clone: Other DNA sequences in this specimen translate into the identical CDR3. The CDR3 region has the DNA TGCAGCGTTGGGCAGCAAGAGACCCAGTACTTC. This translates into CSVGQQETQYF. J is TRBJ2-5 and V is TRBV29-1, with D unresolved. V gave up 4 bases and J gave up 2 bases, with 5 bases separating them. Germline lookup yields CDR1 SQVTM and CDR2 ANQGSEA. CDR3 size: 11 residues.

This chain uses TRBV19 with TRBJ2-1; D uncertain. CDR1 is LNHDA and CDR2 is SQIVND in the germline V gene (reference sequence). This CDR3 is 12 amino acids long. V was trimmed by 6 bases and J by 7 bases, leaving 10 bases between them. The CDR3 DNA reads as TGTGCCAGTAGAGGTGGCAGGAATGAGCAGTTCTTC. This sequence encodes CASRGGRNEQFF.

CDR3 nucleotide sequence: TGTGCCAGCAGCCTCCATGGGCTGTACCAAGAGACCCAGTACTTC. Protein sequence: CASSLHGLYQETQYF. The chain is built from TRBV9 and TRBJ2-5; D uncertain. Trimming stripped 4 bases from V and 0 bases from J, with 13 bases between. From germline, CDR1 is SGDLS and CDR2 YYNGEE. The CDR3 has 15 residues.

CDR3 bases: TGCAGCGCTACACAGGGGACCTACGAGCAGTACTTC. It yields the protein CSATQGTYEQYF. This chain joins TRBV29-1 and TRBJ2-5; 7 bases agree with TRBD1. The J call may not be correct, given that the DNA end is closer to TRBJ2-7. This CDR3 contains 12 residues. Germline V CDR1 and CDR2: SQVTM, ANQGSEA.

This clone was counted only a few times. The chain has TRBV10-1 and TRBJ1-6, with D possibly TRBD1 on 6 matching bases. The CDR3 runs 14 residues. Looked up from germline, CDR1 is WNHNN and CDR2 is SYGVQD (reference sequence). V shed 8 bases and J shed 5 bases, with 13 bases lying between them. CDR3 in amino acids: CASAQGTDNSPLHF. The CDR3 nucleotides read TGCGCCAGCGCTCAGGGGACTGATAATTCACCCCTCCACTTT.

Written as DNA, the CDR3 is TGTGCCAGCAGTTTGACTAGCGGGACTTGGGACGAGCAGTACTTC. As protein: CASSLTSGTWDEQYF. The chain combines TRBV6-5 with TRBJ2-7; TRBD2 aligns across 11 bases. Germline lookup yields CDR1 MNHEY and CDR2 SVGAGI. This CDR3 contains 15 residues. V dropped 4 bases and J dropped 5; count of bases not matched to a gene: 7.

This chain links TRBV5-4 with TRBJ1-1, with TRBD1 as a possible D gene (5 bases). V was trimmed by 5 bases and J by 4 bases, leaving 18 bases between them. The CDR3 runs 15 residues. Looked up from germline, CDR1 is SGHNT and CDR2 is YYREEE (reference sequence). CDR3 residues: CASSRQVGVSTEAFF. CDR3 DNA sequence: TGTGCCAGCAGTCGACAAGTGGGGGTTAGCACTGAAGCTTTCTTT. The entire variable domain, with the rest obtained from reference TRBV5-4 and TRBJ1-1, is as follows: ETGVTQSPTHLIKTRGQQVTLRCSSQSGHNTVSWYQQALGQGPQFIFQYYREEENGRGNFPPRFSGLQFPNYSSELNVNALELDDSALYLCASSRQVGVSTEAFFGQGTRLTVV.

The chain has TRBV6-5 and TRBJ2-3; D remains ambiguous. The CDR3 runs to 14 residues. Germline values: CDR1 MNHEY, CDR2 SVGAGI. Trimming took 6 bases from V and 2 from J, leaving 12 bases between them. This CDR3 reads CASSYNPNTDTQYF. In nucleotides, the CDR3 is TGTGCCAGCAGCTACAACCCAAACACAGATACGCAGTATTTT.

The rearrangement uses TRBV4-1 and TRBJ1-2; no definite D call. This CDR3 contains 14 residues. In germline, CDR1 is MGHRA, CDR2 YSYEKL. V gave up 2 bases and J gave up 2 bases, with 9 bases separating them. CDR3 loop: CASSQSTRNYGYTF. In DNA, the CDR3 is TGCGCCAGCAGCCAATCCACTCGCAACTATGGCTACACCTTC.

The chain uses TRBV19 and TRBJ2-3, with D hard to call. There are 12 residues in the CDR3. Trimming pared 3 bases from V and 3 bases from J, leaving 4 bases between. The germline V gene encodes CDR1 LNHDA and CDR2 SQIVND (reference sequence). CDR3 amino acids: CASSMTTDTQYF. In nucleotides, the CDR3 is TGTGCCAGTAGTATGACTACAGATACGCAGTATTTT.

V is TRBV7-9 and J is TRBJ2-2, with D unclear. This CDR3 is built from 16 residues. With 5 bases removed from V and 4 bases from J, the gap between germline ends came to 17 bases. Germline CDR1 SEHNR, CDR2 FQNEAQ (reference sequence). CDR3 region: CASSLQAVVGTGELFF. The CDR3 DNA follows: TGTGCCAGCAGCCTGCAGGCGGTCGTCGGCACCGGGGAGCTGTTTTTT.

This CDR3 is CASSLGQGSTEAFF. CDR3 bases: TGTGCCAGCTCACTGGGACAGGGGAGTACTGAAGCTTTCTTT. This chain links TRBV18 with TRBJ1-1; TRBD1 matches 10 bases. This CDR3 is 14 amino acids long. The J segment lost 5 bases and the V segment lost 4 bases, leaving 4 bases of the junction unmatched. CDR1 KGHSH and CDR2 LQKENI come from the germline V gene.